A selection of T cell receptor beta chains follows, all from one sample in a study of T-cell memory formation after mild COVID-19. TCRdb redid the calling of the 5' RACE reads with MiXCR, one entry per CDR3 protein. Of under 250,000 distinct CDR3 sequences listed, around 25% are singletons. Sequenced material: PBMCs or a T cell subset sorted from them (not recorded which). The receptors were sampled from an adult woman who had mild COVID-19 (a few samples of this study predate the infection). Cell type and time point are not known. CDR3s include the opening cysteine and the closing phenylalanine or tryptophan. A D gene is named only where the DNA matches it firmly. A row's size may be missing; if present it is once, few, many or a size class.

TRBJ2-5 | . | TRBV18 | TRBD1 | TGTGCCAGCTCACCGAAGGCGGACAGGGTAAAGACCCAGTACTTC | CASSPKADRVKTQYF
TRBJ2-1 | . | TRBV20-1 | TRBD2 | TGCAGTGGGGTTAGCGGGAGCGTTGAGCAGTTCTTC | CSGVSGSVEQFF
TRBJ2-2 | . | TRBV6-2/TRBV6-3 | TRBD1 | TGTGCCAGCACCCTCCTGGGACAGCTCGGGGAGCTGTTTTTT | CASTLLGQLGELFF
TRBJ1-4 | few | TRBV4-1 | . | TGCGCCAGCAGCCAAGAGGAGGGTCGGTATGAAAAACTGTTTTTT | CASSQEEGRYEKLFF
TRBJ2-7 | few | TRBV15 | TRBD1 | TGTGCCACCAGCAGGGTTACAGGGGGCCACGAGCAGTACTTC | CATSRVTGGHEQYF
TRBJ1-2 | . | TRBV14 | . | TGTGCCAGCAGCCAAGATCCCCGATCCTCCAATAACTATGGCTACACCTTC | CASSQDPRSSNNYGYTF
TRBJ1-4 | few | TRBV5-1 | TRBD1 | TGCGCCAGCAGCCTGACCGGGACAGGAGGAGAAAAACTGTTTTTT | CASSLTGTGGEKLFF
TRBJ2-7 | . | TRBV6-5 | TRBD2 | TGTGCCAGCAGTTACTCCGGACTAGCGGGAGCAGGTGAGCAGTACTTC | CASSYSGLAGAGEQYF
TRBJ2-4 | . | TRBV20-1 | . | TGCAGTGCTCGGGACTTAGCCAAAAACATTCAGTACTTC | CSARDLAKNIQYF
TRBJ1-1 | . | TRBV7-9 | . | TGTGCCAGCAGCCCCACGAACGGTAACACTGAAGCTTTCTTT | CASSPTNGNTEAFF
TRBJ2-3 | . | TRBV18 | TRBD2 | TGTGCCAGCTCAGAGCGGGGGACCACAGATACGCAGTATTTT | CASSERGTTDTQYF
TRBJ1-2 | . | TRBV27 | TRBD1 | TGTGCCAGCAGTCTCGAAACAGGGGGGCTAGGCTATGGCTACACCTTC | CASSLETGGLGYGYTF
TRBJ2-7 | few | TRBV6-5 | . | TGTGCCAGCAGTTACGCCGGGAGCGACTACGGCGAGCAGTACTTC | CASSYAGSDYGEQYF
TRBJ2-2 | . | TRBV19 | TRBD2 | TGTGCCAGTAGTATGTTAGCGGGAGAGGTCGGGGAGCTGTTTTTT | CASSMLAGEVGELFF
TRBJ2-7 | few | TRBV7-9 | TRBD1 | TGTGCCAGCAGCTTAGGGGACAGGGGTGCGAGCTCCTACGAGCAGTACTTC | CASSLGDRGASSYEQYF
TRBJ2-1 | . | TRBV7-3 | TRBD2 | TGTGCCAGCAGCTCCGGACTAGCGGGAACCCGCAATGAGCAGTTCTTC | CASSSGLAGTRNEQFF
TRBJ2-3 | . | TRBV5-1 | . | TGCGCCAGCATGACGTCTGGGTCAGATACGCAGTATTTT | CASMTSGSDTQYF
TRBJ1-1 | . | TRBV20-1 | . | TGCAGTGCTAGCCCCCCCGGGCACACTGAAGCTTTCTTT | CSASPPGHTEAFF
TRBJ2-1 | few | TRBV2 | TRBD2 | TGTGCCAGCTATCGTCTAGCGGGAGATGAAAATGAGCAGTTCTTC | CASYRLAGDENEQFF
TRBJ2-7 | few | TRBV3-1 | . | TGTGCCAGCAGCCGACAGCCCTACGAGCAGTACTTC | CASSRQPYEQYF
TRBJ2-1 | . | TRBV5-1 | . | TGCGCCAGCAGCTCAAACAGGGATTCGAGCAATGAGCAGTTCTTC | CASSSNRDSSNEQFF
TRBJ1-5 | once | TRBV19 | TRBD1 | TGTGCCAGTAGTACCGGGACAGGGGGCGGTCAGCCCCAGCATTTT | CASSTGTGGGQPQHF